These 21 T cell receptor beta chains were all obtained from the same sample, sequenced in a study of tumor-infiltrating lymphocytes in primary liver carcinoma. The researchers produced TCR beta cDNA from 450 to 600 ng total RNA with a constant-region primer. It was through three nested multiplex PCR rounds of slightly modified ARM-PCR that TCR beta libraries arose. Primers for the first two PCR rounds were TRBV1-TRBV30 forward primers and a C-beta reverse primer (approximately 10 cycles per round). TCRdb itself ran the multiplex PCR reads through MiXCR, one entry per CDR3 protein. The data contain 60,000 or so distinct CDR3 sequences, just over 70% of them singletons. Unsorted bulk tissue (roughly 19-31 mg) underwent RNA and DNA co-extraction. The sample taken for sequencing was liver tumor tissue from sampling region 2. Regarding subset: tumor region T2, inferior pole. These receptors were taken from a man aged 40-49 years with primary liver carcinoma and hepatitis B virus infection.

Turning to this clonotype: At one boundary the junction diverges from the germline segment, which might be a read error. The chain uses TRBV29-1 and TRBJ2-7; 7 positions agree with TRBD2. Germline loops: CDR1 SQVTM, CDR2 ANQGSEA. The CDR3 contains 12 residues. The CDR3 is CSARQGGNEHCF. DNA of the CDR3: TGCAGCGCTCGTCAGGGAGGGAACGAGCACTGCTTC.

Remarks on this clonotype: A much larger clone lies a single base off, so this may be a read error. The rearrangement links TRBV29-1 to TRBJ2-1; 14 positions agree with TRBD2. Trimming removed 8 bases from V and 3 bases from J; junction bases left unmatched: 3. CDR1 is SQVTM, CDR2 ANQGSEA, per germline. The CDR3 has 14 residues. The CDR3 sequence: CSLGTSGSYNEQFF. DNA for the CDR3: TGCAGCCTTGGGACTAGCGGGAGCTACAATGAGCAGTTCTTC.

For this clonotype: A much bigger clone sits one base away, suggesting this may be a read error. As DNA, the CDR3 is TGTGTCAGCAGTGATGTCTTTCGCACAGATACGCAGTATTTT. Translating it yields CVSSDVFRTDTQYF. The J gene is TRBJ2-3, the V gene TRBV25-1; D remains unclear. There are 14 residues in the CDR3. CDR1 is MGHDK and CDR2 is SYGVNS in the germline V gene.

A word on this clonotype: With a much larger clone just one base away, this may be a read error. The chain combines TRBV11-2 with TRBJ2-1; maybe TRBD2 (6 bases). CDR1 SGHAT and CDR2 FQNNGV come from the germline V gene. The CDR3 spans 14 residues. The V end lost 8 bases, the J end lost 7 bases, and 18 bases lay between the germline ends. The CDR3 DNA reads as TGTGCCAGCGGTTCAGCGGGCCCTGGGAATGAGCAGTTCTTC. This gives the protein CASGSAGPGNEQFF.

This chain connects TRBV6-5 to TRBJ2-7; weak D call: TRBD1 (5 bases). Germline CDR1 and CDR2: MNHEY and SVGAGI. The CDR3 totals 11 residues. The DNA for the CDR3 is TGTCCCTGCAGGGTTGGATACGAGCAGTACTTC. Its protein is CPCRVGYEQYF.

In this sample, this clonotype turned up many times. The rearrangement uses TRBV4-1 and TRBJ1-1; 7 bases are shared with TRBD1. The CDR3 runs to 15 residues. Germline V gene data show CDR1 as MGHRA and CDR2 as YSYEKL. Trimming removed 6 bases from V and 1 base from J; junction bases left unmatched: 8. This CDR3 reads CASSTYYRGNTEAFF. CDR3 bases: TGCGCCAGCAGTACCTACTACAGGGGGAACACTGAAGCTTTCTTT.

Of note for this clonotype: The junction differs from germline at one of its ends, possibly a read error. This chain links TRBV11-2 with TRBJ1-1; a weak D match, TRBD1 (6 bases). This CDR3 region has 16 residues. Germline values: CDR1 SGHAT, CDR2 FQNNGV. CDR3 residues: CASSPSRGFVNTEVFF. The CDR3 coding sequence is TGTGCCAGCAGCCCATCTAGGGGGTTTGTGAACACTGAAGTTTTCTTT.

The rearrangement uses TRBV7-9 and TRBJ2-3; D is unclear. The CDR3 loop spans 12 amino acids. Trimming left V 1 base short and J 14 bases short, with 13 bases between. CDR1 is SEHNR, CDR2 FQNEAQ, per germline (reference sequence). The CDR3 region is CASSLVYPRLYF. In DNA form, the CDR3 reads TGTGCCAGCAGCTTAGTCTACCCACGGTTGTATTTT.

As to this clonotype: Since the CDR3 does not end with the conserved phenylalanine or tryptophan, this likely comes from a read error. The gene calls are TRBV11-2 and TRBJ2-2; a weak D match, TRBD1 (5 bases). The V gene lost 5 bases and the J gene lost 10 bases, with 14 bases spanning the gap. Germline CDR1 and CDR2: SGHAT and FQNNGV. This CDR3 contains 13 residues. CDR3 sequence (DNA): TGTGCCAGCAGCATAGCAGGGCCCGAGGAGCTGTTTCTT. Translation gives CASSIAGPEELFL.

The chain uses TRBV29-1 and TRBJ2-1, with TRBD1 matching over 9 bases. V shed 7 bases and J 2 bases; nucleotides not matched to a gene: 6. The CDR3 runs to 14 residues. CDR1 is SQVTM, CDR2 ANQGSEA, per germline. CDR3 sequence: CSALGQGTYNEQFF. The CDR3 DNA reads as TGCAGCGCCCTTGGACAGGGGACCTACAATGAGCAGTTCTTC.

With respect to this clonotype: One junction end disagrees with the germline gene, perhaps due to a read error. V is TRBV12-3 or TRBV12-4 and J is TRBJ2-7; either TRBD1 or TRBD2 may fit D (6 bases each). The CDR3 is 15 amino acids. The CDR3 DNA reads TGTGCCAGGAGTATGGGGATAGGGGGGTCCTATGAGCAGTACTTC. Protein product: CARSMGIGGSYEQYF.

Of note for this clonotype: One junction end does not reproduce the germline sequence, and a read error may be involved. This rearrangement joins TRBV7-8 to TRBJ1-2; D perhaps matches TRBD1 (5 bases). CDR3 length equals 15 residues. Per germline, CDR1 SGHVS and CDR2 FQNEAQ. The CDR3 DNA is TGTGCCTGCAGCCCAAACGTTGACAGCTATTATGGCTACACTTTC. Residues: CACSPNVDSYYGYTF.

This clonotype was observed at least ten times. V is TRBV12-3 or TRBV12-4 and J is TRBJ2-7; 9 bases are shared with TRBD2. The J segment lost 4 bases and the V segment lost 3 bases, leaving 7 bases of the junction unmatched. The CDR3 covers 15 residues. The CDR3 spells CASSLGSGSSYEQYF. CDR3 DNA: TGTGCCAGCAGTTTGGGTAGCGGGAGCTCTTACGAGCAGTACTTC.

For this clonotype: Relative to the germline gene, one junction end is altered; a read error may explain this. As DNA, the CDR3 is TGTGCCAGCACGAGAGAGGTTGGGGATCAGCCCCAGCACTTT. This translates into CASTREVGDQPQHF. V usage is TRBV12-3 or TRBV12-4 and J usage is TRBJ1-5; D is unresolved. CDR3 size: 14 residues.

The CDR3 DNA follows: TGTGCCAGCAGCACTCTACAGGATCGGCCAGATACGCAGTATTTT. Translation gives CASSTLQDRPDTQYF. The gene calls are TRBV11-2 and TRBJ2-3; tentatively, D is TRBD1 (5 bases). Germline lookup yields CDR1 SGHAT and CDR2 FQNNGV. V lost 5 bases and J lost 4, with 16 bases in between. The CDR3 has 15 amino acids.

This chain joins TRBV11-2 and TRBJ2-3; TRBD2 matches 10 bases. V lost 7 bases, J lost 4 bases, and 14 bases stayed unmatched. Looked up from germline, CDR1 is SGHAT and CDR2 is FQNNGV. The CDR3 contains 17 residues. The CDR3 sequence: CASTDQVSSGSSDTQYF. CDR3 in DNA: TGTGCCAGCACCGACCAGGTTTCTAGCGGGAGCTCAGATACGCAGTATTTT.

This clonotype was detected a few times. An end of the junction differs from the germline gene, which may be a read error. CDR3 loop: CANSFTGGGDTQYF. CDR3 coding DNA: TGTGCCAACAGTTTCACAGGGGGTGGGGATACGCAGTATTTT. This rearrangement joins TRBV12-3 or TRBV12-4 to TRBJ2-3; 8 nucleotides align to TRBD1. CDR3 length: 14 residues.

Details on this clonotype: An end of the junction does not agree with germline; a read error may underlie this. The J gene is TRBJ2-3, the V gene TRBV5-1, with D possibly matching TRBD1 (5 bases). The CDR3 has 13 amino acids. Germline V CDR1 and CDR2: SGHRS, YFSETQ. This CDR3 is CASRCAGSDTLYF. The CDR3 DNA follows: TGCGCCAGCAGATGCGCAGGGTCAGATACGCTGTATTTT.

Of note for this clonotype: The junction and the germline gene differ at one end; a read error may be behind it. The chain combines TRBV13 with TRBJ2-2; 8 bases fit TRBD2. This CDR3 is 16 amino acids long. The germline gives CDR1 PRHDT, CDR2 FYEKMQ (reference sequence). This CDR3 reads CVSSLRLAGGPGELFF. The CDR3 DNA is TGTGTCAGCAGCTTAAGACTTGCGGGAGGACCCGGGGAGCTGTTTTTT.

A note on this clonotype: It is likely a read error, because the conserved phenylalanine at the end of the CDR3 is missing. The V call is TRBV6-2 or TRBV6-3, the J call TRBJ2-7; D not resolved. Germline-derived CDR1 and CDR2 are MNHEY and SVGEGT. Trimming took off 2 bases at V and 1 base at J, with 6 bases between the two ends. The length of the CDR3 is 13 residues. The CDR3 loop is CASSYTYSYEQYI. CDR3 coding DNA: TGTGCCAGCAGTTACACGTATTCCTACGAGCAGTACATC.

This clonotype was recorded many times. This chain uses TRBV24-1 with TRBJ1-2; D is ambiguous. Germline assignment: CDR1 KGHDR and CDR2 SFDVKD. Deletions cut 4 bases from V and 5 bases from J, with 4 bases between. The CDR3 totals 11 residues. The CDR3 sequence: CATSDGYGYTF. CDR3 coding DNA: TGTGCCACCAGTGACGGGTATGGCTACACCTTC.